This TCR beta chain was identified in a study of T-cell reconstitution after alpha-beta-depleted transplantation in children. V shed 10 bases and J shed 2 bases, with 20 bases lying between them. This CDR3 is built from 16 residues. Germline CDR1 reads KGHDR; CDR2 reads SFDVKD. The authors prepared the TCRbeta library with unique molecular identifiers. TCRdb re-called the PCR reads with MiXCR, one entry per CDR3 protein. The profile shows some 300,000 distinct CDR3 sequences, about a tenth of them singletons. The receptor's source is a human donor who donated a stem cell graft to a child with acute lymphoblastic leukemia. The chain combines TRBV24-1 with TRBJ1-5; D remains ambiguous. This material consisted of PBMCs from the stem cell graft donor, taken from the stem cell graft. The DNA of the CDR3 is TGTGCCACTCTTTCCCCTGAAAGGGTAGGCAATCAGCCCCAGCATTTT. It codes for CATLSPERVGNQPQHF.